These T cell receptor beta chains were read from a single sample in a study of T-cell reconstitution after alpha-beta-depleted transplantation in children. TCRdb used MiXCR to reprocess the PCR reads, holding one entry per CDR3 protein. Of approximately 400,000 distinct CDR3 sequences listed, about 11% are singletons. Sequenced material: PBMCs from the stem cell graft donor, taken from the stem cell graft. These receptors came from a human donor who donated a stem cell graft to a child with acute myeloid leukemia. The CDR3 runs from the conserved cysteine through the conserved F or W. A D gene is named only where the DNA matches it firmly. A row's size may be missing; if present it is once, few, many or a size class.

V	J	size	D	DNA	CDR3
TRBV28	TRBJ1-2	.	.	TGTGCCAGCGTAACGCAGGGGCTGGAGAGCTACACCTTC	CASVTQGLESYTF
TRBV20-1	TRBJ2-2	few	.	TGCACAGGTCCTAGGCCAAAGATCAGCGCGAACACCGGGGAGCTGTTTTTT	CTGPRPKISANTGELFF
TRBV25-1	TRBJ2-1	.	.	TGTGCCAGCAGCGGAGCCCTCCAGACCCGCTCCTACAATGAGCAGTTCTTC	CASSGALQTRSYNEQFF
TRBV6-1	TRBJ1-1	.	.	TGTGCCAGCAACCCCGGGAACCGGGTGACTGAAGCTTTCTTT	CASNPGNRVTEAFF
TRBV10-3	TRBJ1-5	.	TRBD1	TGTGCCATCAGCCAGGGTGGACAGGGAAGTCAGCCCCAGCATTTT	CAISQGGQGSQPQHF
TRBV7-2	TRBJ2-1	many	.	TGTGCCAGCAGCCAGGGGGGAGGGCAGTTCTTC	CASSQGGGQFF
TRBV12-3/TRBV12-4	TRBJ1-5	.	TRBD1	TGTGCCAGCAGTTTTTGGGCAGGGGGCGAGGTGATCACCCCCCAGCATTTT	CASSFWAGGEVITPQHF
TRBV10-1	TRBJ2-3	.	.	TGCGCCAGCAGCGGGGGACAGATCACAGATACGCAGTATTTT	CASSGGQITDTQYF
TRBV20-1	TRBJ1-2	many	.	TGCAGTGCTAGAGATGTGGCAGAGCAGGGCTACACCTTC	CSARDVAEQGYTF
TRBV12-3/TRBV12-4	TRBJ2-5	few	.	TGTGCCAGCAGTTTAAGGACTAGGGGGGAGACCCAGTACTTC	CASSLRTRGETQYF
TRBV15	TRBJ1-1	.	TRBD1	TGTGCCACCAGCAGAGACAGGGGGCCGAACACTGAAGCTTTCTTT	CATSRDRGPNTEAFF
TRBV10-3	TRBJ2-1	.	TRBD2	TGTGCCATCAGTGATCAAAAGCGGGAACAGTACAATGAGCAGTTCTTC	CAISDQKREQYNEQFF
TRBV5-4	TRBJ2-2	few	TRBD1	TGTGCCAGCAGCCCGGGACAGGGGGCTTATGTGACCGGGGAGCTGTTTTTT	CASSPGQGAYVTGELFF
TRBV29-1	TRBJ1-1	many	TRBD1	TGCAGCGTTGTCGAGGGGGCAAATCCGATTGCTTTCTTT	CSVVEGANPIAFF
TRBV18	TRBJ2-3	.	.	TGTGCCAGCTCCACAAGAAAGGGCGGCACAGATACGCAGTATTTT	CASSTRKGGTDTQYF
TRBV11-2	TRBJ1-1	.	.	TGTGCCAGCAGGGCTTTACGAGGGAACACTGAAGCTTTCTTT	CASRALRGNTEAFF
TRBV12-3/TRBV12-4	TRBJ2-1	.	.	TGTGCCAGCAGCCCCGGGTCAAACTCCTACAATGAGCAGTTCTTC	CASSPGSNSYNEQFF
TRBV12-3/TRBV12-4	TRBJ2-1	many	.	TGTGCCAGCAGTTTAGCGCGAAAGGACAATGAGCAGTTCTTC	CASSLARKDNEQFF
TRBV6-2/TRBV6-3	TRBJ2-2	.	.	TGTGCCAGCAGTTACTCTCGGGGTTTCACCGGGGAGCTGTTTTTT	CASSYSRGFTGELFF
TRBV11-1	TRBJ2-1	few	TRBD2	TGTGCCAGCAGCACCAGGACTAGCGGGGGGGATTTAGACAATGAGCAGTTCTTC	CASSTRTSGGDLDNEQFF
TRBV20-1	TRBJ2-3	.	.	TGCAGTGCTTTTCGTATGCCAGATACGCAGTATTTT	CSAFRMPDTQYF
TRBV12-3/TRBV12-4	TRBJ2-3	few	TRBD2	TGTGCCAGCAGTTTAATGCGCTCTTCGAAAAGCGGGGGAACAGATACGCAGTATTTT	CASSLMRSSKSGGTDTQYF
TRBV5-5	TRBJ2-5	many	.	TGTGCCAGCAGCTCCAAACAGGGTTCTGAGACCCAGTACTTC	CASSSKQGSETQYF
TRBV6-2/TRBV6-3	TRBJ2-1	.	TRBD2	TGTGCCAGCACCCCCACTAGCGGGAGAGGTTATGAGCAGTTCTTC	CASTPTSGRGYEQFF
TRBV12-5	TRBJ1-1	many	.	TGTGCTAGTGGTTTGGGGGTCACTGAAGCTTTCTTT	CASGLGVTEAFF
TRBV12-3/TRBV12-4	TRBJ2-3	.	TRBD2	TGTGCCAGCAGTTTTATGCTAGCGGGGAGCACAGATACGCAGTATTTT	CASSFMLAGSTDTQYF
TRBV18	TRBJ2-2	.	.	TGTGCCAGCTCACCCTACAACACCGGGGAGCTGTTTTTT	CASSPYNTGELFF
TRBV29-1	TRBJ2-3	few	.	TGCAGCGTTTTCGTGGGGGGCCCAGATACGCAGTATTTT	CSVFVGGPDTQYF
TRBV7-7	TRBJ2-5	few	TRBD2	TGTGCTAGCAGCTTGGGACTAGCGGGAATCGCCGGAGAGACCCAGTACTTC	CASSLGLAGIAGETQYF
TRBV19	TRBJ2-6	few	TRBD1	TGTGCCAGTAGTATAGATAGCTTTGGGACAGGGCCCTCTGGGGCCAACGTCCTGACTTTC	CASSIDSFGTGPSGANVLTF
TRBV12-3/TRBV12-4	TRBJ1-5	few	.	TGTGCCAGCAGCCATAGGACCGATCTCAATCAGCCCCAGCATTTT	CASSHRTDLNQPQHF
TRBV4-2	TRBJ1-5	many	.	TGTGCCAGCAGCCAAGAGATTTGGGCCACAGGGCAGCCCCAGCATTTT	CASSQEIWATGQPQHF
TRBV7-2	TRBJ1-2	.	.	TGTGCCAGCAGCTCAACTTGGGGGAACTATGGCTACACCTTC	CASSSTWGNYGYTF
TRBV28	TRBJ2-6	.	TRBD1	TGTGCCAGCAAGGCAGGGGGCTTTGGGGCCAACGTCCTGACTTTC	CASKAGGFGANVLTF
TRBV2	TRBJ2-1	few	.	TGTGCCAGCAGTGTGACCCGAGGGGGGGACAATGAGCAGTTCTTC	CASSVTRGGDNEQFF
TRBV7-4	TRBJ2-3	.	.	TGTGCCAGCAGCCCACCGGATGATACGCAGTATTTT	CASSPPDDTQYF
TRBV20-1	TRBJ2-7	.	TRBD2	TGCAGTGCTAGAGCGAACCTAGCGGGAGGTTCGTACGAGCAGTACTTC	CSARANLAGGSYEQYF
TRBV7-9	TRBJ2-7	.	TRBD1	TGTGCCAGCAGCTTCGGGACAGGGATCTACGAGCAGTACTTC	CASSFGTGIYEQYF
TRBV25-1	TRBJ2-5	.	.	TGTGCCAGCAGCATACAGGGATATGAAGAGACCCAGTACTTC	CASSIQGYEETQYF
TRBV23-1	TRBJ2-1	.	TRBD2	TGCGCCAGCAGTCAATTGGTAGCGGGAGGGCCCACCTACAATGAGCAGTTCTTC	CASSQLVAGGPTYNEQFF
TRBV2	TRBJ2-7	few	.	TGTGCCAGCACTCCGGTATACGAGCAGTACTTC	CASTPVYEQYF
TRBV20-1	TRBJ1-1	many	.	TGCAGTGCTCTCGGGGCAGCGACCAACACTGAAGCTTTCTTT	CSALGAATNTEAFF
TRBV5-1	TRBJ1-1	.	TRBD1	TGCGCCAGCAGCATGGGACAGCCCGCGGAAGCTTTCTTT	CASSMGQPAEAFF
TRBV10-3	TRBJ1-5	.	TRBD1	TGTGCCATCAGTTCCGGGACAGGGGATCAGCCCCAGCATTTT	CAISSGTGDQPQHF
TRBV7-2	TRBJ2-2	.	TRBD2	TGTGCCAGCAGCTTTCGCCTAGCGGGGGGGTCCGGGGAGCTGTTTTTT	CASSFRLAGGSGELFF
TRBV6-5	TRBJ2-5	many	.	TGTGCCAGCAGTTACGTTATCGGGGAGACCCAGTACTTC	CASSYVIGETQYF
TRBV7-5	TRBJ1-4	.	.	.	CISVSEAYAGHNEKLFF
TRBV7-9	TRBJ2-3	many	.	TGTGCCAGCGGGGCAGACACAGATACGCAGTATTTT	CASGADTDTQYF
TRBV27	TRBJ2-2	.	TRBD1	TGTGCCAGCAGAATGACTGGGACAGTGATTAACGGGGAGCTGTTTTTT	CASRMTGTVINGELFF
TRBV20-1	TRBJ2-7	few	TRBD2	TGCAGTGCTTCTGCCGCGGGCGGGAGTTTCGGTTACGAGCAGTACTTC	CSASAAGGSFGYEQYF
TRBV7-3	TRBJ2-2	few	TRBD2	TGTGCCAGCAGCTTAAATAACGAGCGGGGCGGGGAGCTGTTTTTT	CASSLNNERGGELFF
TRBV6-5	TRBJ2-5	many	.	TGTGCCAGCAGTTACGGACCTACTAGGCAAGAGACCCAGTACTTC	CASSYGPTRQETQYF
TRBV20-1	TRBJ2-1	many	TRBD2	TGCAGTGCGCCGACTAGCGGGGATCCCCTCGAGCAGTTCTTC	CSAPTSGDPLEQFF
TRBV7-8	TRBJ2-7	.	TRBD2	TGTGCCAGCAGCCGGACTAGAACCTCCTACGAGCAGTACTTC	CASSRTRTSYEQYF
TRBV7-9	TRBJ1-4	.	.	TGTGCCAGCAGCCCCTTTGAAAAACTGTTTTTT	CASSPFEKLFF
TRBV29-1	TRBJ1-4	many	.	TGCAGCGTTTGTTTTCTTGCAACTAATGAAAAACTGTTTTTT	CSVCFLATNEKLFF